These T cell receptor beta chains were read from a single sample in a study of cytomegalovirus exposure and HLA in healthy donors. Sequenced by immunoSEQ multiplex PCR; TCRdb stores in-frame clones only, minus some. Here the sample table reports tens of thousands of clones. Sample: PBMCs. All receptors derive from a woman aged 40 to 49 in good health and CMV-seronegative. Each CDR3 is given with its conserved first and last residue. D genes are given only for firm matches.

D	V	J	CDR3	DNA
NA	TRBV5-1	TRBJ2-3	CASSLFTGNPDTQYF	TGCGCCAGCAGCTTGTTTACCGGGAACCCAGATACGCAGTATTTT
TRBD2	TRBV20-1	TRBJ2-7	CSAARTSEQYF	TGCAGTGCTGCGCGGACTAGCGAGCAGTACTTC
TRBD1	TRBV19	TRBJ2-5	CASKSGTAQETQYF	TGTGCCAGTAAATCGGGGACAGCACAAGAGACCCAGTACTTC
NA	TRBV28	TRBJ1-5	CASSSPRGNNQPQHF	TGTGCCAGCAGTAGCCCCAGGGGTAACAATCAGCCCCAGCATTTT
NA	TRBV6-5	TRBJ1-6	CASTQGSHNSPLHF	TGTGCCAGCACCCAGGGATCCCATAATTCACCCCTCCACTTT
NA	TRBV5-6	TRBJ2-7	CASSLSRDEQYF	TGTGCCAGCAGCTTAAGCAGGGACGAGCAGTACTTC
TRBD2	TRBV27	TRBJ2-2	CASKWTSWPGELFF	TGTGCCAGCAAGTGGACTAGCTGGCCCGGGGAGCTGTTTTTT
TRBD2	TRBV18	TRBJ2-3	CASSPSTLAGNSDTQYF	TGTGCCAGCTCACCATCTACCCTAGCGGGGAACTCAGATACGCAGTATTTT
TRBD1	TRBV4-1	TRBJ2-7	CASSQEGQEPHEQYF	TGCGCCAGCAGCCAAGAAGGACAGGAGCCGCACGAGCAGTACTTC
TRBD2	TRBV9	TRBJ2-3	CASSVAATSESTDTQYF	TGTGCCAGCAGCGTAGCTGCGACTAGCGAAAGCACAGATACGCAGTATTTT
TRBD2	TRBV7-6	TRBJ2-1	CASSPGLARGYEQFF	TGTGCCAGCAGCCCGGGACTAGCAAGAGGGTATGAGCAGTTCTTC
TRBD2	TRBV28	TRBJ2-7	CASSLSLAGGPYEQYF	TGTGCCAGCAGTTTATCACTAGCGGGGGGGCCCTACGAGCAGTACTTC
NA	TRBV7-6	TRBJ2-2	CASSLDQGRAGELFF	TGTGCCAGCAGCCTAGACCAGGGCAGGGCCGGGGAGCTGTTTTTT
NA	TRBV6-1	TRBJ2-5	CASHQETQYF	TGTGCCAGCCATCAAGAGACCCAGTACTTC